A single sample gave rise to the 14 T cell receptor beta chains below, sequenced in a study of T cell responses to AZD1222 COVID-19 vaccine. The method was immunoSEQ multiplex PCR; TCRdb's version includes in-frame clones alone and lacks a portion of them. The data show some 120,000 clones, 70% to 90% seen once. Specimen: peripheral blood, collected on day 0 of AZD1222 vaccination. These receptors all come from an adult in good health.

This sequence joins TRBV24-1 and TRBJ1-5, with D possibly being TRBD1 (6 bases). The CDR3 extends over 15 amino acids. Germline CDR1 and CDR2: KGHDR and SFDVKD. Trimming removed 3 bases at V and 3 bases at J, with 11 bases between. As DNA, the CDR3 is TGTGCCACCAGTGATCCCAGGGGAGACAATCAGCCCCAGCATTTT. This translates into CATSDPRGDNQPQHF.

The rearrangement joins TRBV30 to TRBJ1-5, with D uncertain. The CDR3 extends over 12 amino acids. Germline V gene data show CDR1 as GTSNPN and CDR2 as SVGIG (reference sequence). Trimming stripped 2 bases from V and 9 bases from J, with 11 bases between. The CDR3 DNA follows: TGTGCCTGGAGTCGACTCGGCCGGCCCCAGCATTTT. As protein: CAWSRLGRPQHF.

This clone came up once. The V gene is TRBV19, the J gene TRBJ1-1; D possibly corresponds to TRBD1 (6 bases). This CDR3 is built from 14 residues. V was clipped by 5 bases and J by 5 bases, with 15 bases between them. Germline V gene lookup returns CDR1 LNHDA and CDR2 SQIVND (reference sequence). The CDR3 nucleotides read TGTGCCAGTAGTTTAACCGGGACACCGACTGAAGCTTTCTTT. Translated, it gives CASSLTGTPTEAFF.

The chain employs TRBV7-2 and TRBJ1-6; weak D call: TRBD1 (6 bases). The CDR3 runs to 17 residues. Germline loops: CDR1 SGHTA, CDR2 FQGNSA. Trimming removed 2 bases at V and 0 bases at J, with 11 bases between. Written as DNA, the CDR3 is TGTGCCAGCAGCTTACCAGCGGACAGCTCCTATAATTCACCCCTCCACTTT. Encoded protein: CASSLPADSSYNSPLHF.

As DNA, the CDR3 is TGCGCCAGCAGCCAGGGGACAGTCCCTTCGACCTACGAGCAGTACTTC. This gives the protein CASSQGTVPSTYEQYF. The chain couples TRBV4-3 to TRBJ2-7, with 7 bases fitting TRBD1. CDR3 length: 16 residues. The V segment lost 3 bases and the J segment 2 bases; nucleotides outside the gene matches: 10. In germline, CDR1 is LGHNA, CDR2 YSLEER.

The rearrangement links TRBV18 to TRBJ2-1; D is perhaps TRBD1 (7 bases). Germline-derived CDR1 and CDR2 are KGHSH and LQKENI. The CDR3 runs 13 residues. V gave up 2 bases and J gave up 9 bases, with 11 bases separating them. The CDR3 sequence: CASSPDREVEQFF. CDR3 DNA sequence: TGTGCCAGCTCACCAGACAGGGAGGTTGAGCAGTTCTTC.

The rearrangement joins TRBV6-1 to TRBJ1-2; D remains unclear. The CDR3 extends over 12 amino acids. The germline V gene encodes CDR1 MNHNS and CDR2 SASEGT. V lost 3 bases to trimming and J lost 8 bases, with 10 bases between them. The CDR3 nucleotides are TGTGCCAGCAGTGACATTCAAAGAGGCTACACCTTC. Residues: CASSDIQRGYTF.

The chain couples TRBV5-1 to TRBJ1-4; no clear D gene. Trimming shortened V by 3 bases and J by 8 bases, and 8 bases separated the two germline ends. Per the germline V gene, CDR1 is SGHRS and CDR2 is YFSETQ. This CDR3 is 12 amino acids long. Here the CDR3 reads CASSSLGEKLFF. The CDR3 region has the DNA TGCGCCAGCAGCTCCCTCGGCGAAAAACTGTTTTTT.

V usage is TRBV12-3 or TRBV12-4 and J usage is TRBJ1-5; tentative D call: TRBD1 (6 bases). The CDR3 consists of 13 residues. V lost 4 bases and J 7 bases, leaving 11 bases between the germline ends. The CDR3 protein is CASSYRAGQPQHF. CDR3 nucleotide sequence: TGTGCCAGCAGTTACAGGGCAGGCCAGCCCCAGCATTTT.

The genes are TRBV2 and TRBJ1-4, with TRBD1 as a possible D gene (6 bases). Looked up from germline, CDR1 is SNHLY and CDR2 is FYNNEI. CDR3 size: 14 residues. The ends were cut back, 4 bases at V and 6 bases at J, with 12 bases in the middle. In nucleotides, the CDR3 is TGTGCCAGCAGTGGGACAGAGGGGGATGAAAAACTGTTTTTT. Translating gives CASSGTEGDEKLFF.

The chain links TRBV7-2 to TRBJ1-5, with D perhaps matching TRBD1 (5 bases). Trimming shortened V by 5 bases and J by 1 base, and 21 bases separated the two germline ends. The CDR3 runs to 18 residues. Germline V gene lookup returns CDR1 SGHTA and CDR2 FQGNSA. This chain's CDR3 is CASSLYNLRDGSNQPQHF. The CDR3 DNA reads as TGTGCCAGCAGCCTATACAATCTCCGGGACGGAAGCAATCAGCCCCAGCATTTT.

V and J are TRBV4-1 and TRBJ2-2, with D unresolved. Germline loops: CDR1 MGHRA, CDR2 YSYEKL. The length of the CDR3 is 16 residues. Deletions cut 4 bases from V and 4 bases from J, with 16 bases between. The CDR3, as DNA: TGCGCCAGCAGCCCGCGTCCCCGCTGGATCACCGGGGAGCTGTTTTTT. Its protein product is CASSPRPRWITGELFF.

The J gene is TRBJ1-1, the V gene TRBV9; D not resolved. V lost 4 bases, J lost 6 bases, and 22 bases lay in between. This CDR3 is built from 16 residues. Per germline, CDR1 SGDLS and CDR2 YYNGEE. Written as DNA, the CDR3 is TGTGCCAGCAGCCCTTGGGGAGGGTTGGGGAGCGCTGAAGCTTTCTTT. This encodes CASSPWGGLGSAEAFF.

The V call is TRBV6-6, the J call TRBJ2-2; D not resolved. The CDR3 spans 13 residues. Per the germline V gene, CDR1 is MNHNY and CDR2 is SVGAGI (reference sequence). Trimming removed 6 bases from V and 1 base from J, with 6 bases in between. CDR3 nucleotides: TGTGCCAGCAGCACGGGGAACACCGGGGAGCTGTTTTTT. This translates into CASSTGNTGELFF.